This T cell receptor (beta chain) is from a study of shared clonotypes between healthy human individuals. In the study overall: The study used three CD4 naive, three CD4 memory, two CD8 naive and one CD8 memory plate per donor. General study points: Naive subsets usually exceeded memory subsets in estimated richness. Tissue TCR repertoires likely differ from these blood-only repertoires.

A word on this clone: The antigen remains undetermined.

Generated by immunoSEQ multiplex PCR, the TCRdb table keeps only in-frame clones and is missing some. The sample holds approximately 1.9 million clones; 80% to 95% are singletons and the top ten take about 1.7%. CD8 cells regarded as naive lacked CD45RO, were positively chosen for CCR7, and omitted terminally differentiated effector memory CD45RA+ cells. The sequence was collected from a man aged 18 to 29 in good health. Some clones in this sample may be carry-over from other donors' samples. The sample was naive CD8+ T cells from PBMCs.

CDR3 sequence: CASSYSRDRPYEQYF. CDR3 in DNA: TGCGCCAGCAGTTATTCCCGGGACAGACCCTACGAGCAGTACTTC. V is TRBV5-1 and J is TRBJ2-7; TRBD1 aligns across 7 bases. The length of the CDR3 is 15 residues. Germline loops: CDR1 SGHRS, CDR2 YFSETQ. V lost 5 bases and J lost 2; bases outside the gene matches: 10.